Below, one T cell receptor beta chain is given with its context. The antigen is not known. Quantitative 5'-RACE with molecular barcodes generated TCR beta libraries. Each CDR3 protein is one row after TCRdb ran MiXCR on the 5' RACE reads. Of over 600,000 distinct CDR3 sequences listed, under 20% are singletons. The record originates from a study of CD8 T cells in ankylosing spondylitis. Points from the study as a whole: One TCR beta motif, made up of roughly 8 highly homologous variants, appeared characteristic of ankylosing spondylitis blood. The clones that were linked to disease were reported to be significantly enriched in matched synovial fluid samples from ankylosing spondylitis patients.

The length of the CDR3 is 15 residues. Trimming took 3 bases from V and 8 from J, leaving 20 bases between them. CDR1 is DFQATT and CDR2 is SNEGSKA in the germline V gene (reference sequence). Sequencing was carried out using blood, either unsorted or a sorted T cell fraction (not recorded which). This sequence originates from a male donor with ankylosing spondylitis. V usage is TRBV20-1 and J usage is TRBJ2-1; D possibly corresponds to TRBD1 (6 bases). The CDR3 DNA reads as TGCAGTGCTAGTGATTTGGGGTTACCAGGGGATGAGCAGTTCTTC. Residues: CSASDLGLPGDEQFF.